This T cell receptor (beta chain) was captured by sequencing in a study of blood T cell repertoires in COVID-19. The CDR3 has 15 amino acids. Germline V gene sequence: CDR1 MNHEY, CDR2 SVGAGI. Trimming shortened V by 2 bases and J by 8 bases, and 15 bases separated the two germline ends. Those who participated ranged in age from about 18 to 89 years and resided in about 24 US areas. Source study methods: Nucleated cell counts were estimated from reference gene primer amplification. Clones were read by immunoSEQ multiplex PCR, and TCRdb kept only the in-frame ones, dropping some. V, J and clone size are taken as reported in that table, and D and trimming were inferred from the DNA itself. The table lists roughly 400,000 clones, roughly 90% of them singletons, with around 2% in the top ten.

This TCR derives from a woman in her 40s with acute COVID-19. The chain combines TRBV6-5 with TRBJ1-4; possibly TRBD1 for D (5 bases). Sequenced material: PBMCs or T cells enriched from blood (not recorded which). The CDR3 bases are TGTGCCAGCAGTTACGAAGGCAGGGTGGGCGAAAAACTGTTTTTT. Translation gives CASSYEGRVGEKLFF.